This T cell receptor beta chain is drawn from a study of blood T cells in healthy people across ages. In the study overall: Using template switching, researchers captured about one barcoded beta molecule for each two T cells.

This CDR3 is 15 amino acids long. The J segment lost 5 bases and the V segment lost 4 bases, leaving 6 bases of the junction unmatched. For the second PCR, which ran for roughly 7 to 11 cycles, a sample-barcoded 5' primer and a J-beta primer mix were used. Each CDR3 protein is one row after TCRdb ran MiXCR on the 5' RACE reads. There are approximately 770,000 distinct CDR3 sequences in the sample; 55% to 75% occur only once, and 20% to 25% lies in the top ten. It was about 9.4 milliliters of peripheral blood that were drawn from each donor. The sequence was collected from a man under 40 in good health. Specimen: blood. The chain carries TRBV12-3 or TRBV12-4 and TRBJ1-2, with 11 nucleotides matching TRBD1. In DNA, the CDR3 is TGTGCCAGCAGTTATCACCGGGACAGGGGGTATGGCTACACCTTC. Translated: CASSYHRDRGYGYTF.